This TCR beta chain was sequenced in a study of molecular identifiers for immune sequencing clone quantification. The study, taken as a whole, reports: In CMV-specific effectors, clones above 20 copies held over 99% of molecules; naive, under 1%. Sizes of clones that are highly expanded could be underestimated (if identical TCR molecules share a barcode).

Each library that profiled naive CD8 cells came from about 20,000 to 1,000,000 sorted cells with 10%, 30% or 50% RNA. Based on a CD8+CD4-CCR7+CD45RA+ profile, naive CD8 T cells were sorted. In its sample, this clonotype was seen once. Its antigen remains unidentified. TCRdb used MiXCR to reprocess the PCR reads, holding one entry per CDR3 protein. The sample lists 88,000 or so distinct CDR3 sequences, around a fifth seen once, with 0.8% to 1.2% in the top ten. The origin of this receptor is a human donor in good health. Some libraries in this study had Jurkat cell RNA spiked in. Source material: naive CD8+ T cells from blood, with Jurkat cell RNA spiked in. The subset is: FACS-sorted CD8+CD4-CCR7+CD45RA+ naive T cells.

The CDR3 sequence is CASSYSEGFETQYF. CDR3 DNA: TGTGCCAGCAGTTACTCGGAAGGGTTCGAGACCCAGTACTTC. V and J are TRBV6-6 and TRBJ2-5, with D unclear. The CDR3 has 14 residues. V was pared by 0 bases and J by 5 bases, with 10 bases between. Germline lookup yields CDR1 MNHNY and CDR2 SVGAGI (reference sequence).